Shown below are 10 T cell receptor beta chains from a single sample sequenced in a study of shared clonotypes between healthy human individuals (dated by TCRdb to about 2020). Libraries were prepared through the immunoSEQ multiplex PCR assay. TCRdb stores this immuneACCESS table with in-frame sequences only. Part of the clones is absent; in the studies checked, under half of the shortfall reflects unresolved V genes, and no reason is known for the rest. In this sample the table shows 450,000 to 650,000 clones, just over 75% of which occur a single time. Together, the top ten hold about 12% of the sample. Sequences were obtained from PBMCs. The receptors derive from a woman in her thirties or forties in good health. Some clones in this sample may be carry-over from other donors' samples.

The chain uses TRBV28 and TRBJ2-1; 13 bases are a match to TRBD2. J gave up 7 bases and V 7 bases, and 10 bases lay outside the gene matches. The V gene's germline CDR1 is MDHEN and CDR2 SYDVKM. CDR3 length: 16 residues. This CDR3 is CASTGSELAGGNEQFF. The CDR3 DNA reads TGTGCCAGCACCGGGAGTGAACTAGCGGGAGGGAATGAGCAGTTCTTC. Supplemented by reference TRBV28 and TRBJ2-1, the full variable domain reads DVKVTQSSRYLVKRTGEKVFLECVQDMDHENMFWYRQDPGLGLRLIYFSYDVKMKEKGDIPEGYSVSREKKERFSLILESASTNQTSMYLCASTGSELAGGNEQFFGPGTRLTVL.

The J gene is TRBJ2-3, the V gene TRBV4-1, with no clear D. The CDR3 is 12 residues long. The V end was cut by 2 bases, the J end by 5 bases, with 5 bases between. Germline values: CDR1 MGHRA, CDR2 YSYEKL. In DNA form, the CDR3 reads TGCGCCAGCAGCCAACCACAAGATACGCAGTATTTT. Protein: CASSQPQDTQYF.

In DNA, the CDR3 is TGTGCCAGCAGCTTTGGGGAATTCTATGGCTACACCTTC. Its protein is CASSFGEFYGYTF. The chain couples TRBV5-4 to TRBJ1-2; no definite D call. V shed 2 bases and J shed 4 bases, with 9 bases lying between them. This CDR3 has 13 amino acids. Germline V gene data show CDR1 as SGHNT and CDR2 as YYREEE (reference sequence).

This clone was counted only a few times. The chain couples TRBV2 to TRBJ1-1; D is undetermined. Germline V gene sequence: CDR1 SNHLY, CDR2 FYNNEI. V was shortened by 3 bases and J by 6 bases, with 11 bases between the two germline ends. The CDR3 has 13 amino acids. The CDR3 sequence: CASSDKASAEAFF. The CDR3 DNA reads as TGTGCCAGCAGTGATAAGGCATCGGCTGAAGCTTTCTTT.

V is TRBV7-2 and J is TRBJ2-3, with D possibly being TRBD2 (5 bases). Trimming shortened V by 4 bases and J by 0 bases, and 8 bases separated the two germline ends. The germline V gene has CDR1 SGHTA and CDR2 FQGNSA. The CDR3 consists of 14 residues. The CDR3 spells CASSSDSSTDTQYF. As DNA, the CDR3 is TGTGCCAGCAGCTCGGACTCAAGCACAGATACGCAGTATTTT.

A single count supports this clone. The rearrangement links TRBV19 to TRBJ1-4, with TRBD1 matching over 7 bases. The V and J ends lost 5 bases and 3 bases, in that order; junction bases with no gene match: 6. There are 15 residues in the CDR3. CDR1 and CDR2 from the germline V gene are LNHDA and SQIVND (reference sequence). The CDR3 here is CASSPRGGPNEKLFF. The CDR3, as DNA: TGTGCCAGTAGTCCCCGAGGGGGCCCTAATGAAAAACTGTTTTTT.

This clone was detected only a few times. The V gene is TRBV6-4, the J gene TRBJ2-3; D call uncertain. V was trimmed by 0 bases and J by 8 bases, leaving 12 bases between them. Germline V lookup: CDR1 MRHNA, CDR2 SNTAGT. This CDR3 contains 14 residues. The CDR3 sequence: CASSDSVDGGTQYF. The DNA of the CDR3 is TGTGCCAGCAGTGACTCGGTGGATGGTGGTACGCAGTATTTT.

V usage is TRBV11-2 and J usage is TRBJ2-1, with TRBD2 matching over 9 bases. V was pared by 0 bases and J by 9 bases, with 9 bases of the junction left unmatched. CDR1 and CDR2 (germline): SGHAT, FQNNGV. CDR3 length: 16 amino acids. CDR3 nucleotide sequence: TGTGCCAGCAGCTTAGATGCTAGCGGGAAGGTATTTGAGCAGTTCTTC. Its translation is CASSLDASGKVFEQFF. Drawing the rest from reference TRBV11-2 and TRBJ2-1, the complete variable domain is EAGVAQSPRYKIIEKRQSVAFWCNPISGHATLYWYQQILGQGPKLLIQFQNNGVVDDSQLPKDRFSAERLKGVDSTLKIQPAKLEDSAVYLCASSLDASGKVFEQFFGPGTRLTVL.

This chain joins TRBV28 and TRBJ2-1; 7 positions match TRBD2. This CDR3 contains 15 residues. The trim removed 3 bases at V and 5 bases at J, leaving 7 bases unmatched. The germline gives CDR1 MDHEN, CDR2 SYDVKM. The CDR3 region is CASSFYRGENNEQFF. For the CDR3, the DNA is TGTGCCAGCAGTTTCTATCGGGGGGAAAACAATGAGCAGTTCTTC.

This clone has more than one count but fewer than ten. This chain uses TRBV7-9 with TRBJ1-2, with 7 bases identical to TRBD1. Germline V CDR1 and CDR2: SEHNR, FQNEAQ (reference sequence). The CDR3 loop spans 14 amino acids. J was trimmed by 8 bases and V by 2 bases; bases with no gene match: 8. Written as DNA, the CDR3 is TGTGCCAGCAGCTTAAATGACAGGGAGTACGGCTACACCTTC. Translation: CASSLNDREYGYTF.